These 16 T cell receptor beta chains share one sample of origin, sequenced in a study of blood T cells in healthy people across ages. PCR was performed a second time for about 7 to 12 cycles using a sample-barcoded 5' primer and a J-beta primer mix. From the 5' RACE reads, TCRdb called clonotypes with MiXCR, one entry per CDR3 protein. The table shows about 700,000 distinct CDR3 sequences, with about 30% occurring only once. Source material: blood. The receptors were gathered from an elderly woman in good health.

In regard to this clonotype: One junction end does not reproduce the germline sequence, and a read error may be involved. The chain is built from TRBV5-1 and TRBJ2-5; 10 nucleotides match TRBD2. Per germline, CDR1 SGHRS and CDR2 YFSETQ. This CDR3 has 18 amino acids. The CDR3 DNA reads as TGCGCCAGCAGCTTGGAACTAGCGGGACGAAGTCTCCAAGGGACCCAGTACTTC. It translates to CASSLELAGRSLQGTQYF. Full variable domain (remainder filled in from reference TRBV5-1 and TRBJ2-5): KAGVTQTPRYLIKTRGQQVTLSCSPISGHRSVSWYQQTPGQGLQFLFEYFSETQRNKGNFPGRFSGRQFSNSRSEMNVSTLELGDSALYLCASSLELAGRSLQGTQYFGPGTRLLVL.

Regarding this clonotype: This CDR3 fails to terminate in the conserved phenylalanine or tryptophan, so it likely reflects a read error. CDR3 loop: CASSFVTEQYC. CDR3 nucleotides: TGTGCCAGCAGCTTCGTCACCGAGCAGTACTGC. The V gene is TRBV7-2, the J gene TRBJ2-5; no definite D call. The DNA matches TRBJ2-7 better at its end, which makes the J call doubtful. This CDR3 comprises 11 residues. Per germline, CDR1 SGHTA and CDR2 FQGNSA.

Comments on this clonotype: A much larger clone differs by one base, so this may be a read error. The chain uses TRBV5-6 and TRBJ1-2; D is uncertain. The CDR3 length is 18 residues. Germline lookup yields CDR1 SGHDT and CDR2 YYEEEE. The CDR3 spells CASSPLSQWSKANHGYTF. The CDR3 DNA follows: TGTGCCAGCAGCCCCCTAAGTCAGTGGAGTAAAGCTAACCATGGCTACACCTTC.

This clonotype was counted many times. The V gene is TRBV2, the J gene TRBJ2-7, with D perhaps TRBD1 (6 bases). The CDR3 totals 17 residues. V shed 2 bases and J shed 2 bases, with 19 bases lying between them. The germline V gene encodes CDR1 SNHLY and CDR2 FYNNEI. The CDR3 DNA reads TGTGCCAGCAGTGAATTGGAGGCCCGGGACACCCCCTACGAGCAGTACTTC. Translation: CASSELEARDTPYEQYF.

This rearrangement joins TRBV5-1 to TRBJ1-4; tentative D call: TRBD1 (5 bases). V was pared by 4 bases and J by 3 bases, with 10 bases between. CDR1 is SGHRS and CDR2 is YFSETQ in the germline V gene. The CDR3 spans 14 residues. The chain's CDR3 is CASSVETANEKLFF. The CDR3 coding sequence is TGCGCCAGCAGCGTGGAGACAGCTAATGAAAAACTGTTTTTT.

As for this clonotype: A read error is possible here, since a much larger clone lies one base away. The rearrangement uses TRBV6-5 and TRBJ2-5; D is unresolved. Germline CDR1 reads MNHEY; CDR2 reads SVGAGI. This CDR3 has 14 residues. V shed 2 bases and J shed 13 bases, with 20 bases lying between them. CDR3 coding DNA: TGTGCCAGCAGTTACACCGGACGGTCCTACGAGCGGTACTTC. This codes for CASSYTGRSYERYF.

CDR3 sequence reads: CASSFGQGRGEQFF. The DNA for the CDR3 is TGCGCCAGCAGCTTCGGACAGGGTAGGGGTGAGCAGTTCTTC. The chain carries TRBV5-1 and TRBJ2-1, with 8 bases that match TRBD1. Germline lookup yields CDR1 SGHRS and CDR2 YFSETQ. The CDR3 covers 14 residues. The trim removed 2 bases at V and 9 bases at J, leaving 7 bases unmatched.

In DNA, the CDR3 is TGTGCCAGCAGTTACGGTTTGGTAAGAGGACTAGCGGTCAATGAGCAGTTCTTC. It is translated as CASSYGLVRGLAVNEQFF. This chain links TRBV6-5 with TRBJ2-1; 10 bases line up with TRBD2. The CDR3 has 18 amino acids. The junction had 13 bases not matched to a gene; V was cut back by 2 bases and J by 6 bases. Germline-derived CDR1 and CDR2 are MNHEY and SVGAGI.

This clonotype appeared a few times. The V gene is TRBV4-3, the J gene TRBJ2-2; the D is unclear. Germline lookup yields CDR1 LGHNA and CDR2 YSLEER. This CDR3 comprises 14 residues. V was pared by 1 base and J by 0 bases, with 3 bases between. The CDR3 nucleotides read TGCGCCAGCAGCCAAGCGCCGAACACCGGGGAGCTGTTTTTT. Its translation is CASSQAPNTGELFF.

This clonotype was counted only a few times. Written as DNA, the CDR3 is TGTGCCAGCAGCAAATTTAGTTCCTGCGAGCAGTACTTC. Encoded protein: CASSKFSSCEQYF. The chain recombines TRBV21-1 with TRBJ2-7. TRBV21-1 is a pseudogene segment. This CDR3 is built from 13 residues.

This clonotype has a count of ten or more. This chain connects TRBV4-1 to TRBJ1-5, with D tentatively TRBD1 (5 bases). V lost 5 bases and J 1 base, leaving 12 bases between the germline ends. The germline CDR1 and CDR2 sequences are MGHRA and YSYEKL. This CDR3 region has 15 residues. The CDR3 here is CASSLTRGSNQPQHF. CDR3 DNA sequence: TGCGCCAGCAGCTTGACGAGGGGAAGCAATCAGCCCCAGCATTTT.

The V call is TRBV6-2 or TRBV6-3, the J call TRBJ2-7; D gene uncertain. V lost 0 bases to trimming and J lost 3 bases, with 9 bases between them. Germline V CDR1 and CDR2: MNHEY, SVGEGT. The CDR3 spans 14 residues. The CDR3 DNA reads TGTGCCAGCAGTTACTCGTGGGCCAACTACGAGCAGTACTTC. This encodes CASSYSWANYEQYF.

The chain combines TRBV5-1 with TRBJ2-4; 12 bases fit TRBD2. The J call may be mistaken, given a closer DNA end match to TRBJ2-7. CDR3 length: 16 residues. The germline V gene encodes CDR1 SGHRS and CDR2 YFSETQ. CDR3 in DNA: TGCGCCAGCAGCTTGGAACTAGCGGGAGGATTACGCGAGCAGTACTTC. Amino acid sequence: CASSLELAGGLREQYF.

This clonotype was detected only a few times. Given a much more abundant clone one base away, this may be a read error. The chain carries TRBV18 and TRBJ2-5, with a tentative D call TRBD1 (6 bases). Germline loops: CDR1 KGHSH, CDR2 LQKENI. The CDR3 extends over 13 amino acids. V shed 2 bases and J shed 11 bases, with 15 bases lying between them. The CDR3 loop reads CASSPEQGGEQYF. In DNA form, the CDR3 reads TGTGCCAGCTCACCAGAACAGGGTGGTGAGCAGTACTTC.

Many counts were recorded for this clonotype. This rearrangement joins TRBV9 to TRBJ1-2; TRBD1 matches at 7 bases. From germline, CDR1 is SGDLS and CDR2 YYNGEE. V shed 0 bases and J 4 bases; nucleotides not matched to a gene: 3. This CDR3 contains 14 residues. The CDR3 protein is CASSVGTGVYGYTF. CDR3 DNA: TGTGCCAGCAGCGTAGGAACAGGGGTCTATGGCTACACCTTC.

This clonotype was picked up a small number of times. The chain uses TRBV30 and TRBJ1-4; a weak D match, TRBD1 (5 bases). V was clipped by 5 bases and J by 4 bases, with 8 bases between them. CDR1 is GTSNPN and CDR2 is SVGIG in the germline V gene (reference sequence). The CDR3 spans 12 residues. CDR3 amino acids: CAWGTVNEKLFF. The CDR3 nucleotides read TGTGCCTGGGGGACCGTTAATGAAAAACTGTTTTTT.